A selection of T cell receptor beta chains follows, all from one sample in a study of Ad26.COV2.S vaccination and SARS-CoV-2 variants. TCRdb keeps only in-frame clones here, not all; method: immunoSEQ multiplex PCR. The table has approximately 250,000 clones, approximately 88% seen once; the top ten hold approximately 3%. Sequenced material: peripheral blood, taken in a trial of Ad26.COV2.S vaccine versus placebo. These receptors all come from a person aged 18-60 years who received the Ad26.COV2.S COVID-19 vaccine or a placebo. CDR3s include the opening cysteine and the closing phenylalanine or tryptophan. A D gene is named only where the DNA matches it firmly. Some rows mark clone size as missing; the rest say once, few, many or name a class of expanded clone.

v_gene,j_gene,abundance,d_gene,CDR3nt,CDR3aa
TRBV19,TRBJ2-7,NA,TRBD1,TGTGCCAGTAGTATACTCTCGGACAGGGGGAACGAGCAGTACTTC,CASSILSDRGNEQYF
TRBV19,TRBJ2-2,NA,TRBD1,TGTGCCAGTAGTAAGGACAGGGGTAGGACCGGGGAGCTGTTTTTT,CASSKDRGRTGELFF
TRBV4-3,TRBJ1-2,NA,NA,TGCGCCAGCAGCCGGCGGGACTTCTATGGCTACACCTTC,CASSRRDFYGYTF
TRBV15,TRBJ1-6,few,NA,TGTGCCACCAGCAGAGATCGAGCCCTCTTGCCACCCCTCCACTTT,CATSRDRALLPPLHF
TRBV9,TRBJ2-3,NA,NA,TGTGCCAGCAGCCCCCCACTAGCAGCTAGCACAGATACGCAGTATTTT,CASSPPLAASTDTQYF
TRBV5-5,TRBJ1-6,NA,NA,TGTGCCAGCAGCGGACTCGGTAATTCACCCCTCCACTTT,CASSGLGNSPLHF
TRBV27,TRBJ2-5,NA,TRBD2,TGTGCCAGCGGTTGGACTAGCCCGCACTACTTC,CASGWTSPHYF
TRBV6-5,TRBJ2-3,NA,TRBD2,TGTGCCAGCAGTTACAGCGGGGGGACGCAGTATTTT,CASSYSGGTQYF
TRBV30,TRBJ1-4,NA,TRBD1,TGTGCCTGGCAGAGACAGGGGCCGGGTGAAAAACTGTTTTTT,CAWQRQGPGEKLFF
TRBV5-8,TRBJ1-5,few,NA,TGTGCCAGCAGCTCCAGGGTCCTCGTGAGCAATCAGCCCCAGCATTTT,CASSSRVLVSNQPQHF
TRBV10-3,TRBJ2-5,NA,TRBD1,TGTGCCATCAGTGAGTCACAGGGGGGATTGGGCCAAGAGACCCAGTACTTC,CAISESQGGLGQETQYF
TRBV11-2,TRBJ2-2,once,NA,TGTGCCAGCAGCGAGGGCTGGGGCAGGGAGAACACCGGGGAGCTGTTTTTT,CASSEGWGRENTGELFF
TRBV5-1,TRBJ2-5,NA,NA,TGCGCCAGCAGCTCGGCGGATCAACCTAATCAGGAGACCCAGTACTTC,CASSSADQPNQETQYF
TRBV5-5,TRBJ1-5,NA,TRBD1,TGTGCCAGCAGCTTGGACAGGGGGCACCAGCCCCAGCATTTT,CASSLDRGHQPQHF
TRBV30,TRBJ2-7,once,TRBD1,TGTGCCTGGAGAAAGACAGGGGCACCATACGAGCAGTACTTC,CAWRKTGAPYEQYF
TRBV5-1,TRBJ2-3,NA,NA,TGCGCCAGCAGCTCTCTACCCACAGATACGCAGTATTTT,CASSSLPTDTQYF